This T cell receptor beta chain was documented in a study of T cells after yellow fever vaccination (dated by TCRdb to between 2017 and 2020). Some background on the complete study: Staining for CD3, CD45RA, CCR7 and CD95 was used to sort memory subsets (EM, EMRA, CM and Tscm) on a BD FACS Aria III. Libraries from fractions with low cell numbers were prepared with the SMART-Seq v4 Ultra Low Input RNA kit. Sorting of memory subsets took place on days 0, 15 and 45 and at 18 months after primary vaccination, as well as on days 0, 15 and 45 after the 30-year booster. To track T-cell clones before and after primary and booster YFV17D yellow fever vaccination, bulk TCR alpha and beta repertoires were sequenced longitudinally. The cohort comprised two healthy male donors, one aged 18 to 30 and one aged 30 to 39 years. Bulk PBMC replicates and cell subsets were isolated from blood drawn at multiple timepoints before and after both primary and secondary immunization. What the research found in general, with its limitations: After the booster, most clones that had expanded after primary vaccination were detected again (around 96% of CD4 and roughly nine tenths of CD8), suggesting broad maintenance of memory. On day 0, almost all vaccine-responding clonotypes were found to be below detection in the sorted memory subsets. Only a couple of donors were included in the study, so the extent to which the findings can be generalized is limited. Compared with the primary T-cell response, the secondary T-cell response was faster but weaker, reaching its peak on day 5 rather than on day 15. Because abundant contaminating clonotypes from the bulk population could be contained in FACS-sorted repertoires, computational filtering was required. A small fraction of clonotypes showed up in both the CD4 and CD8 compartments, probably as a result of convergent recombination.

The germline V gene (reference sequence) yields SEHNR for CDR1 and FQNEAQ for CDR2. The CDR3 measures 15 amino acids from cysteine to valine. This entry keeps only the CDR3 DNA: 45 bases, framed from base 1. Between the V and J ends, shortened by 1 base and 0 bases respectively, the junction contains 10 bases. This sample was sequenced with an Illumina NovaSeq 6000. TCR cDNA was synthesized by 5'RACE template switching, through which a universal primer site and unique molecular identifiers were introduced. Priming of cDNA synthesis was performed from both the TCR alpha and TCR beta constant segments. Library amplification used two PCR steps, and the second PCR step added sample barcodes and sequencing adapters. Sequencing of libraries was performed on Illumina HiSeq 2500 (2x100 bp) or NovaSeq (2x150 bp). The paper's processing steps were these. Demultiplexing of reads and collapsing into UMI consensus sequences were performed with MIGEC, and V(D)J alignment was carried out with MiXCR. Vaccine-responding clonotypes were identified with edgeR using replicate PBMC samples, with FDR below 0.01 and a log2 fold change above 5 up to day 15 being required. Bulk clonotypes were assigned CD4 or CD8 identity according to which sequenced CD4 or CD8 repertoire held them at higher abundance. Clonotype frequencies in memory subsets were weighted by FACS-sorted cell numbers to estimate each clone's distribution across memory phenotypes. In TCRdb, the public reads were trimmed at Q25 with fastp and aligned with MiXCR, with productive beta chains retained. Rows merge per CDR3 protein into single entries with the most common DNA and genes. TCRdb assigned the V and J calls; the authors' analysis was not used. This sample comprises 50,000 to 75,000 distinct CDR3 sequences, 4.5% to 6% of them detected only once. Roughly 28% of the sample is held by the ten biggest clonotypes.

To note about this clonotype: No qualities accompany the bases; no much larger clone lies one base away.

This specimen's treatment or condition label, per the study, means: live attenuated yellow fever vaccine strain. PBMCs were isolated from peripheral blood using a standard Ficoll-Paque protocol. The RNeasy Micro Kit was used to extract RNA from sorted memory subsets. This material consisted of PBMCs, either bulk or a sorted T-cell subset (CD4+, CD8+, memory, or dextramer-sorted; not recorded which), taken on the day of the yellow fever booster vaccination. The source is a man in his late teens or twenties who received the YFV17D yellow fever vaccine. The chain is assembled from TRBV7-9 and TRBJ2-7; the D segment may tentatively be TRBD1 or TRBD2, each giving 5 matched bases. For the CDR3, the sequence is CASSLGAGSSYEQYV. At the DNA level, the sequence is TGTGCCAGCAGCTTAGGAGCAGGGAGCTCCTACGAGCAGTACGTC.